This entry concerns a single TCR beta chain. This sample is drawn from a study of blood T cell repertoires in COVID-19. CDR1 is SEHNR and CDR2 is FQNEAQ in the germline V gene (reference sequence). The CDR3 covers 15 residues. V was pared by 3 bases and J by 6 bases, with 6 bases of the junction left unmatched. TCRdb's table, derived via immunoSEQ multiplex PCR, lists solely in-frame clones and lacks some. In the table there are about 160,000 clones, about four fifths of which are singletons. The sequence was obtained from a woman aged 80 or older with acute or convalescent COVID-19. This chain links TRBV7-9 with TRBJ2-2; TRBD1 matches 8 bases. The sequencing input was peripheral blood. CDR3 nucleotides: TGTGCCAGCAGCTTTGGCAGGGGGCTATCCGGGGAGCTGTTTTTT. Translated, it gives CASSFGRGLSGELFF.